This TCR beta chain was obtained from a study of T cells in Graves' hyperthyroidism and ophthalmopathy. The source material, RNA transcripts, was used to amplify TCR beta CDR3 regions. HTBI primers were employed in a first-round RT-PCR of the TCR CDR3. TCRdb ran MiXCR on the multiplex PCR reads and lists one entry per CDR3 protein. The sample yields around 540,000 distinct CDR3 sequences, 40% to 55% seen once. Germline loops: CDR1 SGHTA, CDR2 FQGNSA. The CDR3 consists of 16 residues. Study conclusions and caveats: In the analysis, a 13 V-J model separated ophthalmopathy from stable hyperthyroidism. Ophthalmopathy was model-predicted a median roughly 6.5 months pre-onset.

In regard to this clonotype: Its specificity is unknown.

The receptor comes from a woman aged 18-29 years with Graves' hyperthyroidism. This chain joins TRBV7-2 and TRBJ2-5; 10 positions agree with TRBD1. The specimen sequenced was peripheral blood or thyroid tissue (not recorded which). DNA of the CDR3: TGTGCTAGTGGTTTGCCCACCGGGACAGGGGCCGGGACCCAGTACTTC. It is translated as CASGLPTGTGAGTQYF.